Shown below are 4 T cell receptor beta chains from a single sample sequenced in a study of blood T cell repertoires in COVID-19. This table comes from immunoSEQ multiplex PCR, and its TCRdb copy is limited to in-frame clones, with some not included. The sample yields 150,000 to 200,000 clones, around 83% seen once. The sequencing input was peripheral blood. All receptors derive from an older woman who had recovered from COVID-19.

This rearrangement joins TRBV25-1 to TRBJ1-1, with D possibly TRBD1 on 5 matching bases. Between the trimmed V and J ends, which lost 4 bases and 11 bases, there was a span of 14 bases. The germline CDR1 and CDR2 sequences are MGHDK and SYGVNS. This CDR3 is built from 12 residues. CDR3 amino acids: CASSAGVLGAFF. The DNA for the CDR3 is TGTGCCAGCAGTGCGGGGGTTTTGGGTGCTTTCTTT.

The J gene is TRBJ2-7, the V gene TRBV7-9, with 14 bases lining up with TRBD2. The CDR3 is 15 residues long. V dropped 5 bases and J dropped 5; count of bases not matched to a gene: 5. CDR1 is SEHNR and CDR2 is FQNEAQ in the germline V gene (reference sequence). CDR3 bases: TGTGCCAGCAGCCCCAGACTAGCGGGGGGGCACGAGCAGTACTTC. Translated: CASSPRLAGGHEQYF.

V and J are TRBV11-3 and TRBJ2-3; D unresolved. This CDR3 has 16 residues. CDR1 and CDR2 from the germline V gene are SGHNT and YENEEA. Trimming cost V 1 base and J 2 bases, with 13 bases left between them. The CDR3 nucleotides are TGTGCCAGCAGCTTAGGTGCCACTCGATACACAGATACGCAGTATTTT. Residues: CASSLGATRYTDTQYF.

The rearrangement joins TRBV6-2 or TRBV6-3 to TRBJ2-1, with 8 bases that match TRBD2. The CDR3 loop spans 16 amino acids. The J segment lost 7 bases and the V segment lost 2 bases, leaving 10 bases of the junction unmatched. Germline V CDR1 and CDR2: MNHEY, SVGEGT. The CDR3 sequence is CASSYEVGRAGNEQFF. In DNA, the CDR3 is TGTGCCAGCAGTTACGAGGTCGGGAGGGCCGGGAATGAGCAGTTCTTC.